This TCR beta chain was identified in a study of cytomegalovirus exposure and HLA in healthy donors (dated by TCRdb to about 2017). General notes on the study: An earlier analysis of around 600 of the donors reported 250 to 300 Gb of sequence data and 117 million unique TCR beta sequences from 150 million to 200 million T cells. Rather than using new phenotypic data, the later analysis identified candidate immune exposures from TCR beta sequences and from how often those sequences occurred across donors. Every repertoire in the discovery cohort had been generated on one and the same sequencing platform. Of the approximately 400 genotyped donors, roughly 80% were placed in the genetic ancestry cluster associated with self-reported Caucasian donors. Roughly 5 DR-DQ haplotypes were treated as single units for association and clustering because of strong linkage in the cohort. Besides the first cohort of approximately 710 subjects, a separate validation cohort made up of 120 different subjects was used. On average, roughly 250,000 unique TCR beta nucleotide sequences were sequenced per donor among 398 genotyped donors of the cohort, with roughly 18% of those sequences being non-productive. Class I and class II HLA loci were covered by the typing at four-digit resolution. The number of donors typed differed by locus, with about 629-630 for A, B, C, DRB1 and DQB1, 522 for DQA1, approximately 570 for DPA1, and approximately 470 for DPB1. A later analysis re-examined previously published TCR beta repertoires from over 500 donors and added high-resolution HLA genotyping to investigate patterns of TCR occurrence. In a later genetic analysis, genome-wide SNP genotypes for about three fifths of the roughly 670 donors were used, and that subset was treated as a discovery cohort. An earlier analysis of 450 to 750 of the donors used high-throughput TCR beta sequencing to judge whether each TCR beta V gene segment behaved as functional or pseudogenic. Using immunosequencing, the study profiled T cell repertoires from 666 subjects and related those repertoires to cytomegalovirus serostatus. Alongside the repertoire data, information on donor age, sex, ethnicity and CMV serostatus was compiled. The aim of the study was to test whether cataloging public T cell receptors could identify signatures of past pathogen exposure. An early release that covered roughly 600 HLA-typed donors contained around 330 gigabases of sequencing data and 80 million or so unique TCR sequences. High-throughput TCR immunosequencing, statistical association of individual TCRs with disease status, and machine learning were combined to predict cytomegalovirus infection status. General study outcomes and caveats: A total of 150 or so TCR beta chains were listed by the study as associated with cytomegalovirus. At a false discovery rate of 0.05, a later analysis linked some 18,000 TCR beta sequences to specific HLA alleles. In a later analysis, HLA-associated TCR beta chains showed more clonal expansion and lower generation probabilities than non-associated chains that were equally common. Because counts were too low, some 17 rarely observed V segments, including chromosome 9 orphons, were excluded from the earlier analysis of around 590 of the donors. Some IMGT-functional V segments, including TRBV6-2 and TRBV6-3, could not be told apart with the 87-base-pair reads, so those segments were excluded. Across donors, most TCR sequences were observed very rarely, whereas some public TCRs were present in many individuals. When HLA alleles, especially DR and DQ, strongly co-occurred, attributing TCR associations to individual alleles was difficult. In vitro tests confirmed that a few of the cytomegalovirus-associated TCR beta chains recognize cytomegalovirus antigens. A later analysis reported that several top co-occurrence clusters appeared linked to parvovirus B19, influenza, CMV and Epstein-Barr virus. In a later analysis, most CMV-associated TCR beta chains were found to appear HLA-restricted, with HLA associations seemingly driven largely by CMV exposure. Compared with the 666-donor mean, donors in an Asian-associated ancestry cluster had fewer N-insertions in productive TCRs, according to a later genetic analysis. V-gene and J-gene trimming of TCR beta chains was associated with a missense DCLRE1C variant in a later genetic analysis, and the association was replicated in an independent cohort. The classifier was reported to diagnose cytomegalovirus status with high specificity and sensitivity in both the original and validation cohorts. A further reported finding was that TCR beta sequences accurately predicted the HLA-A and HLA-B alleles for most subjects in the first cohort. Roughly uniform sequencing depth across donors was assumed in presence/absence analyses, although this assumption may not hold. According to the authors, the approach could potentially be generalized to other disease states and immunological phenotypes. Only TCR beta chains were sequenced in this cohort, and the absence of alpha or paired-chain data limited detectable features. In an earlier analysis of 587 of the donors, most TCR beta V segments appeared in productive rearrangements about 90% or about 30% of the time, broadly matching IMGT annotations. Because some donors lacked HLA typing at each locus, the association tests relied only on the typed subset. For the cohort, immune exposure information was limited to CMV serostatus. A cluster of highly shared sequence variants was judged likely to be a technical artifact of the sequencing pipeline. Correlated functional status among segregating V segments might reflect linkage disequilibrium, but an unknown experimental factor could not be ruled out. A later analysis found that TCR association rates varied across HLA loci, with DRB1 alleles showing the most associated TCRs and HLA-C alleles the fewest.

Counted from cysteine to phenylalanine, this CDR3 has 14 amino acids. Of the read, only the CDR3 DNA is kept; its 42 bases are in frame from base 1. Ends trimmed: V by 4 bases, J by 5 bases; bases unmatched to a gene: 4. Via the germline V gene, CDR1 is SGHTA and CDR2 FQGNSA. The library relied on the immunoSEQ multiplex PCR assay. The multiplex PCR relied on a mix of 60 forward primers for TCR Vbeta segments and 13 reverse primers for TCR Jbeta segments. Amplification of the CDR3 region of rearranged TCR beta genes was performed with a multiplex PCR assay on genomic DNA. On the Illumina HiSeq System, the amplified TCR beta libraries were sequenced as 87-base-pair reads. Concerning the study's data processing: Across the 640 or so repertoires, a later analysis counted 60 million to 90 million unique TCR beta chains, approximately 12 million of which were shared by at least two donors. To remove PCR and sequencing errors, raw reads were error-corrected and collapsed into unique sequences using a nearest-neighbor algorithm that merged closely related sequences. Alignment of CDR3 sequences to IMGT reference sequences was used to assign V, D and J gene segments. For a sequence to be retained, a match of at least six nucleotides to both a V gene segment and a J gene segment was required. Rearrangements were classified as productive when the CDR3 lacked stop codons and remained in frame with V and J, and all other rearrangements were classified as non-productive. Following IMGT convention, CDR3 was defined as the stretch from the second conserved V-encoded cysteine up to the conserved J-encoded phenylalanine. The earlier analysis of about 500 of the donors excluded sequences that lacked an unambiguous match to a single V gene segment. An earlier analysis of 550 to 650 of the donors classified V segments as functional when productive rearrangements were above 56.7% and as segregating when the standard deviation between donors was above 5%. A statistical classification framework was developed to diagnose cytomegalovirus status using the catalog of TCR beta chain sequences. In a later analysis, V and J genes were assigned by comparing TCR nucleotide sequences against IMGT/GENE-DB human TR gene sequences. The TCRdist pipeline was used in a later analysis to assign CDR3 sequences and most-parsimonious VDJ recombination scenarios. In a later analysis, every TCR beta chain was defined by the combination of its CDR3 amino acid sequence and its V-gene family, and reads without a unique V-gene family were dropped. In a later analysis, around 650 highly shared, low-generation-probability nucleotide sequences were removed to address suspected cross-contamination and a sequencing artifact. A later analysis calculated a clonal expansion index for each public chain from normalized within-repertoire ranks of inferred template counts. A later analysis computed generation probabilities with a VDJ recombination model fitted to out-of-frame rearrangements, and checked the results against IGoR. Hypergeometric tests were used in a later analysis to score TCR-TCR, TCR-HLA and TCR-CMV co-occurrence, with a repertoire-size bias correction applied to the TCR pairs. A later analysis estimated false discovery rates by permuting HLA or CMV assignments 20 times. A later analysis grouped co-occurring TCRs with DBSCAN, adding TCRdist sequence similarity when clustering within HLA-allele-positive subsets. Repertoires with fewer than 30,000 or more than 120,000 public chains, plus five repertoires with anomalous nucleotide sharing, were excluded from co-occurrence clustering. The clones in this table, taken by TCRdb from immuneACCESS, are in-frame only. Not every clone is retained; where verified, under half of the shortfall comes from an unresolved V gene, and the cause of the rest is unknown. The D gene and trimming were derived from the DNA, and the V and J assignments and clone size from that table. For this sample there are about 190,000 clones; 75% to 85% appear just once. In total, the top ten clones hold around 2.1% of the sample.

The cohort consisted of 670 or so healthy bone marrow donors. At the time of sampling, all cohort members were nominally healthy, though unrecorded immune exposures were likely present. The donor was CMV seropositive and was included in the group of some 290 seropositive cohort members. Each donor provided a peripheral blood sample, and peripheral blood mononuclear cells were used for TCR beta sequencing. Genomic DNA extraction from the blood cell samples was performed with the Qiagen DNeasy Blood Extraction Kit. About this clone itself: Its antigen is still unknown. Per-base quality was not reported, and no clone a single base away is much larger than it.

This TCR came from a woman under 30 in good health and CMV-seropositive. The sequencing input was PBMCs. In this chain, TRBV7-2 is recombined with TRBJ2-1; 8 central nucleotides agree with TRBD2. The CDR3 protein: CASSYGGADNEQFF. DNA sequence: TGTGCCAGCAGCTACGGGGGGGCAGACAATGAGCAGTTCTTC.